This T cell receptor beta chain derives from a study of CD8+CD57+ T cells in acquired aplastic anemia (dated by TCRdb to 2016 to 2019). Concerning the study at large: Extracted DNA from sorted CD4+ and CD8+ cells averaged approximately 3.4 ug, ranging from roughly 0.17 to 27.4 ug. A CD8+CD57+ expansion meant a frequency higher than the mean frequency seen in healthy subjects. Study-wide findings and limitations: CD8+ Simpson's diversity did not differ significantly between patients and healthy controls (P=0.060). Roughly 30 CD8+ CDR3 sequences were found to be shared between patients and controls, but these sequences appeared to be highly expressed in patients and within the immunodominant clones of the patients.

About this clonotype: It lacks a known antigen. The input lacks base qualities; no much larger clone sits a single base away.

From a lookup of the germline V gene, CDR1 and CDR2 are SNHLY and FYNNEI. The trim is 4 bases for V and 12 bases for J, with a gap of 18 bases between the germline ends. The CDR3 goes from the cysteine to the phenylalanine over 13 residues. Only CDR3 DNA is held: 39 bases, read in frame from base 1. Expansion of CD8+CD57+ cells had been shown by flow cytometry in the patients chosen for sequencing. Severe acquired aplastic anemia was diagnosed in all patients according to International Study of Aplastic Anemia and Agranulocytosis and Camitta criteria. No patient had received any therapy when blood was sampled. In this study, sorted CD4+ and CD8+ T cells from the blood of healthy subjects and of severe aplastic anemia patients had their TCR repertoires deep-sequenced. In the USA, patient enrollment took place under clinicaltrials.gov protocols 00001620, 01623167, 00001397, 00071045, 00081523 and 00961064. Ficoll-Paque density gradient centrifugation was used to isolate peripheral blood mononuclear cells. CD4+ and CD8+ T cells were sorted by FACS or magnetic beads before DNA extraction.

Genomic DNA served as template for TCR beta VDJ combination and CDR3 sequence profiling. An Illumina HiSeq 2000 was the platform used for TCR repertoire sequencing. The study's processing was this. Repertoires were assessed using TRBV/TRBJ rearrangement plots, CDR3 size and DJ length profiles, and Simpson's diversity index. The most abundant DNA sequence in the deep sequencing data was defined as the immunodominant clone. CDR3 amino acid sequences were screened for sharing across subjects and were compared with published repertoires and the VDJdb database. TCRdb handled the public reads itself, with Q25 trimming in fastp and clone calling in MiXCR, and kept productive beta chains. Rows with one shared CDR3 protein collapse into an entry with the most common genes and DNA. The V and J calls and clone size come from TCRdb's table, not from the authors' own analysis. For this sample the table gives some 200,000 distinct CDR3 sequences, of which 48% were detected only once. The top ten clones comprise around a tenth of the sample.

The source material was sorted CD4+, CD8+, or CD8+CD57+ T cells (not recorded which) from PBMCs. The sequence joins TRBV2 to TRBJ1-2, with the D gene too uncertain to name. The sequence was collected from a human donor with aplastic anemia. In nucleotide form, the sequence is TGTGCCAGCAGTGGGGCAGGTTCTATGGACCACACCTTC. Translated, this is CASSGAGSMDHTF.